This entry lists 8 T cell receptor beta chains sequenced from one sample in a study of radiotherapy plus CTLA-4 blockade in lung cancer. Generated by immunoSEQ multiplex PCR, the TCRdb table keeps only in-frame clones and is missing some. The data contain about 60,000 clones, 70% to 80% of them seen just once; the ten biggest clones take up approximately 8.3%. Sequences were derived from peripheral blood, sampled from a patient treated with radiotherapy plus ipilimumab. All receptors derive from a human donor with non-small cell lung cancer whose response to radiotherapy plus ipilimumab could not be evaluated.

V is TRBV9 and J is TRBJ2-3; tentative D call: TRBD1 (5 bases). The CDR3 is 15 amino acids. Germline V gene data show CDR1 as SGDLS and CDR2 as YYNGEE. V was trimmed by 7 bases and J by 0 bases, leaving 15 bases between them. CDR3 sequence reads: CASGRGASSTDTQYF. CDR3 nucleotides: TGTGCCAGCGGTCGTGGGGCTTCTAGCACAGATACGCAGTATTTT.

V is TRBV11-2 and J is TRBJ1-2, with D perhaps matching TRBD1 (5 bases). This CDR3 contains 12 residues. Germline CDR1 is SGHAT and CDR2 is FQNNGV. The V end lost 3 bases, the J end lost 11 bases, and 13 bases lay between the germline ends. Here the CDR3 DNA reads TGTGCCAGCAGCTTGGGGGGGGTTGGATACACCTTC. Its translation: CASSLGGVGYTF. The full variable domain, completed using reference TRBV11-2 and TRBJ1-2, is EAGVAQSPRYKIIEKRQSVAFWCNPISGHATLYWYQQILGQGPKLLIQFQNNGVVDDSQLPKDRFSAERLKGVDSTLKIQPAKLEDSAVYLCASSLGGVGYTFGSGTRLTVV.

The V and J genes are TRBV4-1 and TRBJ1-2; D is undetermined. CDR3 length: 15 residues. V dropped 5 bases and J dropped 4 bases, with 17 bases sitting between them. The germline V gene encodes CDR1 MGHRA and CDR2 YSYEKL. CDR3 in DNA: TGCGCCAGCAGCTCCAGACACATACTCTTCTATGGCTACACCTTC. Translated: CASSSRHILFYGYTF.

This rearrangement joins TRBV7-3 to TRBJ2-7, with 7 bases matching TRBD1. After removal of 6 bases from V and 7 bases from J, the junction contained 9 bases not matched to a gene. The CDR3 sequence is 13 residues long. Germline CDR1 and CDR2: SGHTA and FQGTGA. For the CDR3, the DNA is TGTGCCAGCAGTAAACAAGGACAGGCAGAGCAGTACTTC. Protein: CASSKQGQAEQYF.

V and J are TRBV28 and TRBJ2-7, with 7 bases matching TRBD1. Germline V lookup: CDR1 MDHEN, CDR2 SYDVKM. The length of the CDR3 is 12 residues. V lost 6 bases, J lost 6 bases, and 5 bases stayed unmatched. CDR3 protein: CASSLTGPEQYF. CDR3 sequence (DNA): TGTGCCAGCAGCCTGACAGGGCCCGAGCAGTACTTC.

The chain is built from TRBV2 and TRBJ1-5; possible D gene TRBD1, 5 bases. This CDR3 spans 13 amino acids. The germline V gene encodes CDR1 SNHLY and CDR2 FYNNEI. V was pared by 1 base and J by 10 bases, with 11 bases between. This CDR3 is CASSEGREDPQHF. The CDR3 DNA follows: TGTGCCAGCAGTGAAGGCAGGGAAGATCCCCAGCATTTT.

In DNA, the CDR3 is TGTGCCACCAGCACCACCCCCTCTAGGACAGGCTACAATGAGCAGTTCTTC. Translation: CATSTTPSRTGYNEQFF. The chain recombines TRBV15 with TRBJ2-1; the match to TRBD1 covers 7 bases. The CDR3 runs 17 residues. Germline V gene sequence: CDR1 LNHNV, CDR2 YYDKDF (reference sequence). J was trimmed by 3 bases and V by 4 bases; bases with no gene match: 12.

The genes are TRBV5-1 and TRBJ2-1; 7 nucleotides line up with TRBD1. With V trimmed by 0 bases and J by 4 bases, 4 bases remained unmatched. Germline CDR1 SGHRS, CDR2 YFSETQ. The CDR3 totals 15 residues. The CDR3 reads CASSLVAGGYNEQFF. CDR3 in DNA: TGCGCCAGCAGCTTGGTTGCAGGGGGATACAATGAGCAGTTCTTC.